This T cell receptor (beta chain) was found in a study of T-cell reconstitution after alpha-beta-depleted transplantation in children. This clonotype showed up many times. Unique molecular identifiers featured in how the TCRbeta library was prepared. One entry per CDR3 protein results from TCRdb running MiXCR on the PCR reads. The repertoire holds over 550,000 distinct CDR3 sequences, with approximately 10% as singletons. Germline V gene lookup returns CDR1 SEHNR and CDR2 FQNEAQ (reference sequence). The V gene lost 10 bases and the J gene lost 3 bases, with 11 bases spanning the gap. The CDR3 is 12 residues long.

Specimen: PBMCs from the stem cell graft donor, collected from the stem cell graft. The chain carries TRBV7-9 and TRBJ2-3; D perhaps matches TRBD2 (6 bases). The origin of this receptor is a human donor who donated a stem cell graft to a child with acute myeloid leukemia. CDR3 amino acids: CANGRETDTQYF. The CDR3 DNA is TGTGCCAACGGTCGGGAGACAGATACGCAGTATTTT.